This T cell receptor (beta chain) was recovered during a study of long-term antiretroviral therapy in people with HIV. Study-wide points: Clonal populations expanded prior to ART predominated within the repertoire at all time points. The ART regimens used between about 2003 and 2018 may be less effective than current ones.

With survey level as its setting, the immunoSEQ assay was v3.0. Generated by immunoSEQ multiplex PCR, the TCRdb table keeps only in-frame clones and is missing some. The profile covers some 14,000 clones, with about 82% appearing a single time and roughly 15% taken by the ten largest. To note about this clone: Its antigen remains unknown.

V lost 1 base and J 3 bases, leaving 7 bases between the germline ends. CDR3 length equals 13 residues. CDR1 SEHNR and CDR2 FQNEAQ come from the germline V gene (reference sequence). The sequence was collected from a woman between 40 and 50 years old with HIV. The material was unsorted PBMCs, obtained 1.8 years before starting antiretroviral therapy. The J gene is TRBJ2-7, the V gene TRBV7-9; D perhaps matches TRBD2 (5 bases). As DNA, the CDR3 is TGTGCCAGCAGCTTAGTCGGAGGCTACGAGCAGTACTTC. Translation gives CASSLVGGYEQYF.